These 27 T cell receptor beta chains were all obtained from the same sample, sequenced in a study of shared clonotypes between healthy human individuals. Naive CD8 cells comprised CD45RO-negative, CCR7-positively selected cells, excluding terminally differentiated effector memory CD45RA+ cells. The repertoire was sequenced with immunoSEQ multiplex PCR; TCRdb's copy has only in-frame clones and lacks some. The repertoire has about 2.2 million clones, around 95% of them found once; the top ten carry less than 2%. Sample: naive CD8+ T cells from PBMCs. The receptors come from a man in his late teens or twenties in good health. Some clones in this sample may be carry-over from other donors' samples.

This CDR3 is CASSWTGTIQETQYF. Here the CDR3 DNA reads TGTGCCAGCAGCTGGACCGGGACCATACAAGAGACCCAGTACTTC. This chain links TRBV7-6 with TRBJ2-5; D assignment may be TRBD1 or TRBD2 (5 bases each). V was cut by 4 bases and J by 2 bases, with 14 bases left in between. Germline V gene sequence: CDR1 SGHVS, CDR2 FNYEAQ. This CDR3 comprises 15 residues.

V is TRBV27 and J is TRBJ2-7, with TRBD2 matching over 7 bases. There are 17 residues in the CDR3. After removal of 6 bases from V and 4 bases from J, the junction contained 18 bases not matched to a gene. Germline CDR1 is MNHEY and CDR2 is SMNVEV (reference sequence). The CDR3 DNA is TGTGCCAGCAGCCCTAGTTGGGGGGAGGGCCTAAGATACGAGCAGTACTTC. As protein: CASSPSWGEGLRYEQYF.

This chain links TRBV7-8 with TRBJ1-5, with 9 bases that match TRBD1. This CDR3 has 14 residues. Germline V gene sequence: CDR1 SGHVS, CDR2 FQNEAQ. The V and J ends lost 6 bases and 4 bases, in that order; junction bases with no gene match: 4. This CDR3 reads CASSPGTGNQPQHF. The DNA for the CDR3 is TGTGCCAGCAGTCCCGGGACAGGGAATCAGCCCCAGCATTTT.

This rearrangement joins TRBV2 to TRBJ2-1; maybe TRBD1 (5 bases). Germline assignment: CDR1 SNHLY and CDR2 FYNNEI. The germline V and J ends were trimmed by 2 bases and 4 bases, with 15 bases remaining between them. CDR3 length: 16 amino acids. The CDR3 DNA reads TGTGCCAGCAGTGAAAGGTCGACAGCGATTTACAATGAGCAGTTCTTC. This encodes CASSERSTAIYNEQFF.

The chain's CDR3 is CASSHRGSGELFF. The CDR3 nucleotides read TGTGCCAGCAGCCACAGGGGATCGGGGGAGCTGTTTTTT. The chain links TRBV6-5 to TRBJ2-2, with 7 nucleotides matching TRBD1. V trimming: 6 bases; J trimming: 8 bases; junction bases outside the gene matches: 6. CDR3 length: 13 residues. Germline CDR1 is MNHEY and CDR2 is SVGAGI.

In DNA, the CDR3 is TGTGCCAGCAGCTTAGCGGAAGACAGAAAATACGAGCAGTACTTC. Translated: CASSLAEDRKYEQYF. The chain has TRBV7-6 and TRBJ2-7; tentatively, D is TRBD1 (5 bases). Germline V gene lookup returns CDR1 SGHVS and CDR2 FNYEAQ. This CDR3 is built from 15 residues. The ends were cut back, 0 bases at V and 4 bases at J, with 13 bases in the middle.

V gene TRBV27 combines with J gene TRBJ2-1; 8 bases are a match to TRBD2. J lost 8 bases, V lost 3 bases, and 24 bases had no gene match. The CDR3 consists of 20 residues. CDR1 is MNHEY, CDR2 SMNVEV, per germline (reference sequence). The CDR3 DNA reads TGTGCCAGCAGTTTTTTGATGGGGTTCCAGCGGGAGCTTCCTAGGGATGAGCAGTTCTTC. Translating it yields CASSFLMGFQRELPRDEQFF.

In DNA, the CDR3 is TGTGCCAGCAGTCAACTGGACAGGGTCTACGAGCAGTACTTC. Its protein product is CASSQLDRVYEQYF. The V gene is TRBV6-6, the J gene TRBJ2-7; 8 bases fit TRBD1. V trimming: 5 bases; J trimming: 3 bases; junction bases outside the gene matches: 6. This CDR3 is built from 14 residues. Per germline, CDR1 MNHNY and CDR2 SVGAGI (reference sequence).

The V call is TRBV11-2, the J call TRBJ2-5; no definite D call. Germline CDR1 reads SGHAT; CDR2 reads FQNNGV. Trimming left V 0 bases short and J 5 bases short, with 13 bases between. This CDR3 has 15 amino acids. The CDR3 DNA follows: TGTGCCAGCAGCTTAGAGGCCTTGGATAGCGAGACCCAGTACTTC. This codes for CASSLEALDSETQYF.

Concerning this clone itself: This specimen includes other DNA sequences encoding the same CDR3. CDR3 sequence: CASSLAAVSSYNEQFF. The DNA for the CDR3 is TGTGCCAGCAGCTTAGCTGCGGTGAGCTCCTACAATGAGCAGTTCTTC. The V call is TRBV7-6, the J call TRBJ2-1, with D hard to call. This CDR3 contains 16 residues. Germline lookup yields CDR1 SGHVS and CDR2 FNYEAQ. Trimming removed 0 bases from V and 0 bases from J, with 9 bases in between. Looking up the rest from reference TRBV7-6 and TRBJ2-1 gives the full variable domain: GAGVSQSPRYKVTKRGQDVALRCDPISGHVSLYWYRQALGQGPEFLTYFNYEAQQDKSGLPNDRFSAERPEGSISTLTIQRTEQRDSAMYRCASSLAAVSSYNEQFFGPGTRLTVL.

J is TRBJ2-7 and V is TRBV7-9; 10 bases agree with TRBD1. CDR1 SEHNR and CDR2 FQNEAQ come from the germline V gene (reference sequence). V lost 5 bases to trimming and J lost 4 bases; unmatched junction nucleotides: 11. The CDR3 runs to 16 residues. CDR3 region: CASSPREGQGQYEQYF. CDR3 coding DNA: TGTGCCAGCAGCCCCCGAGAGGGACAGGGGCAATACGAGCAGTACTTC.

This clone has only one observation. The J gene is TRBJ1-5, the V gene TRBV27; a weak D match, TRBD1 (6 bases). V shed 4 bases and J shed 6 bases, with 13 bases lying between them. Germline loops: CDR1 MNHEY, CDR2 SMNVEV (reference sequence). The CDR3 has 14 residues. The CDR3 coding sequence is TGTGCCAGCAGTTGGGGGGCGCTCGGTCAGCCCCAGCATTTT. Amino acid sequence: CASSWGALGQPQHF.

This chain uses TRBV29-1 with TRBJ2-4; D is unclear. The CDR3 length is 13 residues. Germline V gives CDR1 SQVTM, CDR2 ANQGSEA. V lost 3 bases and J lost 4, with 10 bases in between. DNA of the CDR3: TGCAGCGTTGAGGCTGCCTCGAAAAACATTCAGTACTTC. Translating it yields CSVEAASKNIQYF. Complete variable domain (other parts from reference TRBV29-1 and TRBJ2-4): SAVISQKPSRDICQRGTSLTIQCQVDSQVTMMFWYRQQPGQSLTLIATANQGSEATYESGFVIDKFPISRPNLTFSTLTVSNMSPEDSSIYLCSVEAASKNIQYFGAGTRLSVL.

The chain is built from TRBV2 and TRBJ1-5; TRBD1 might be the D (5 bases). Germline CDR1 SNHLY, CDR2 FYNNEI. Trimming took off 5 bases at V and 0 bases at J, with 20 bases between the two ends. This CDR3 is 18 amino acids long. For the CDR3, the DNA is TGTGCCAGCAGTCCGAGACTCGGTCGGGGGAATAGCAATCAGCCCCAGCATTTT. Encoded protein: CASSPRLGRGNSNQPQHF.

The J gene is TRBJ2-7, the V gene TRBV7-9, with 9 bases identical to TRBD1. Trimming removed 5 bases from V and 5 bases from J; junction bases left unmatched: 16. The CDR3 sequence is 17 residues long. CDR1 and CDR2 (germline): SEHNR, FQNEAQ (reference sequence). CDR3 nucleotide sequence: TGTGCCAGCAGCCCCTGGTATATCGGGACAGGGCGCGACGAGCAGTACTTC. This codes for CASSPWYIGTGRDEQYF.

The V gene is TRBV7-2, the J gene TRBJ2-1; TRBD2 agrees at 9 bases. Germline V gene data show CDR1 as SGHTA and CDR2 as FQGNSA. Trimming took 7 bases from V and 9 from J; bases not matched to a gene: 10. The CDR3 runs to 14 residues. The CDR3 region is CASTWVGLAVEQFF. Here the CDR3 DNA reads TGTGCCAGCACCTGGGTGGGACTAGCCGTTGAGCAGTTCTTC.

J is TRBJ1-2 and V is TRBV5-1; tentatively, D is TRBD1 (5 bases). This CDR3 has 13 amino acids. Germline CDR1 is SGHRS and CDR2 is YFSETQ. With 4 bases removed from V and 7 bases from J, the gap between germline ends came to 14 bases. DNA of the CDR3: TGCGCCAGCAGCGTTGAGACAGTCCGTGGCTACACCTTC. Encoded protein: CASSVETVRGYTF.

The V call is TRBV5-1, the J call TRBJ1-1, with 7 bases fitting TRBD1. The CDR3 consists of 14 residues. Unmatched junction bases numbered 6, after V lost 5 bases and J lost 2 bases. The germline V gene has CDR1 SGHRS and CDR2 YFSETQ. CDR3 amino acids: CASSIPGGNTEAFF. DNA for the CDR3: TGCGCCAGCAGTATACCAGGGGGTAACACTGAAGCTTTCTTT.

The chain couples TRBV7-8 to TRBJ2-1, with D maybe TRBD1 (5 bases). Germline CDR1 reads SGHVS; CDR2 reads FQNEAQ. The CDR3 extends over 16 amino acids. Trimming removed 5 bases at V and 0 bases at J, with 14 bases between. This chain's CDR3 is CASSPGSGSSYNEQFF. The CDR3 DNA reads as TGTGCCAGCAGCCCAGGGTCGGGCAGCTCCTACAATGAGCAGTTCTTC.

The chain joins TRBV7-8 to TRBJ2-5; D possibly corresponds to TRBD1 (5 bases). This CDR3 is 13 amino acids long. Per germline, CDR1 SGHVS and CDR2 FQNEAQ. V lost 5 bases to trimming and J lost 5 bases, with 12 bases between them. The CDR3 region has the DNA TGTGCCAGCAGCCTAAGAAGGGGCGAGACCCAGTACTTC. Protein sequence: CASSLRRGETQYF.

The V gene is TRBV9, the J gene TRBJ2-3; TRBD2 matches at 7 bases. Germline loops: CDR1 SGDLS, CDR2 YYNGEE. V lost 0 bases, J lost 6 bases, and 10 bases stayed unmatched. The CDR3 consists of 16 residues. For the CDR3, the DNA is TGTGCCAGCAGCGTAGTCCCAGCGGGGATGTCGGATACGCAGTATTTT. It codes for CASSVVPAGMSDTQYF. Full variable domain (rest looked up from reference TRBV9 and TRBJ2-3): DSGVTQTPKHLITATGQRVTLRCSPRSGDLSVYWYQQSLDQGLQFLIQYYNGEERAKGNILERFSAQQFPDLHSELNLSSLELGDSALYFCASSVVPAGMSDTQYFGPGTRLTVL.

The chain carries TRBV4-3 and TRBJ2-5; D uncertain. The CDR3 runs 18 residues. With 0 bases removed from V and 2 bases from J, the gap between germline ends came to 19 bases. In germline, CDR1 is LGHNA, CDR2 YSLEER. For the CDR3, the DNA is TGCGCCAGCAGCCAAGATCTGACCCTAGGACGAGGACAAGAGACCCAGTACTTC. It translates to CASSQDLTLGRGQETQYF.

The chain links TRBV7-8 to TRBJ1-3; D perhaps matches TRBD1 (6 bases). Trimming removed 6 bases from V and 5 bases from J, with 17 bases in between. This CDR3 spans 15 amino acids. CDR1 is SGHVS and CDR2 is FQNEAQ in the germline V gene. This chain's CDR3 is CASSFTGKARNTIYF. CDR3 nucleotides: TGTGCCAGCAGTTTTACAGGGAAAGCTAGAAACACCATATATTTT.

The chain links TRBV29-1 to TRBJ2-2, with 11 bases fitting TRBD2. This CDR3 is built from 14 residues. The junction had 3 bases not matched to a gene; V was cut back by 6 bases and J by 3 bases. The V gene's germline CDR1 is SQVTM and CDR2 ANQGSEA. CDR3 in DNA: TGCAGCGTCAAACTAGCGGGAGACACCGGGGAGCTGTTTTTT. This codes for CSVKLAGDTGELFF.

J is TRBJ2-5 and V is TRBV4-2, with 9 bases identical to TRBD1. The V and J ends lost 4 bases and 4 bases, in that order; junction bases with no gene match: 7. Germline V lookup: CDR1 LGHNA, CDR2 YNFKEQ. This CDR3 spans 15 amino acids. The CDR3 loop reads CASSPRDRDGETQYF. CDR3 in DNA: TGTGCCAGCAGCCCCCGGGACAGGGACGGAGAGACCCAGTACTTC.

The chain uses TRBV27 and TRBJ2-7; D is uncertain. Per germline, CDR1 MNHEY and CDR2 SMNVEV (reference sequence). This CDR3 has 13 amino acids. V dropped 3 bases and J dropped 3 bases, with 9 bases sitting between them. The CDR3 here is CASSFRSGYEQYF. The CDR3 DNA follows: TGTGCCAGCAGTTTCCGTTCAGGCTACGAGCAGTACTTC.

V is TRBV11-2 and J is TRBJ1-2; TRBD1 agrees at 9 bases. This CDR3 has 19 residues. Germline V CDR1 and CDR2: SGHAT, FQNNGV. V lost 5 bases and J lost 1; bases outside the gene matches: 17. The CDR3 sequence: CASSISSGTGLMNNYGYTF. The CDR3 DNA sequence: TGTGCCAGCAGCATAAGCTCCGGGACAGGGCTCATGAATAACTATGGCTACACCTTC.